This T cell receptor beta chain was identified in a study of Ad26.COV2.S vaccination and SARS-CoV-2 variants. The table came from immunoSEQ multiplex PCR; TCRdb's copy has only in-frame clones and leaves some out. This table holds approximately 300,000 clones, around four fifths found once. Regarding treatment: 15 to 20 received Ad26.COV2.S at low or high dose, single or two shots; a few received placebo; per-sample allocation not given. It was on day 63 after the first vaccine or placebo injection that samples were taken. The vaccine delivered Wuhan-strain SARS-CoV-2 spike through an Ad26 vector. Germline assignment: CDR1 MNHNS and CDR2 SASEGT. This CDR3 region has 16 residues. Trimming at V came to 0 bases and at J to 7 bases, leaving 8 bases not matched to a gene.

The chain couples TRBV6-1 to TRBJ1-5; 8 nucleotides match TRBD1. This sequence originates from a person between 18 and 65 years old who received the Ad26.COV2.S COVID-19 vaccine or a placebo. The sequencing used peripheral blood, collected in a trial of Ad26.COV2.S vaccine versus placebo. As DNA, the CDR3 is TGTGCCAGCAGTGAAGCGCTCCCGGACAGGGTCCAGCCCCAGCATTTT. Encoded protein: CASSEALPDRVQPQHF.